The 26 T cell receptor beta chains given below trace back to one sample, sequenced in a study of cytomegalovirus exposure and HLA in healthy donors. PCR amplification relied on 60 Vbeta primers (plus 13 Jbeta primers). Sequenced by immunoSEQ multiplex PCR; TCRdb stores in-frame clones only, minus some. The top ten clones hold around 8.5% of a sample with approximately 120,000 clones, around 75% of them seen once. Sequencing input: PBMCs. These receptors all come from a woman aged 50 to 60 in good health and CMV-seropositive.

The rearrangement links TRBV27 to TRBJ1-6; D unresolved. Germline CDR1 and CDR2: MNHEY and SMNVEV (reference sequence). There are 15 residues in the CDR3. Trimming removed 7 bases at V and 5 bases at J, with 15 bases between. This CDR3 is CASMAGPRHNSPLHF. CDR3 nucleotides: TGTGCCAGCATGGCGGGCCCCCGACATAATTCACCCCTCCACTTT.

V usage is TRBV2 and J usage is TRBJ2-7; weak D call: TRBD1 (6 bases). The CDR3 extends over 13 amino acids. V dropped 6 bases and J dropped 4 bases, with 13 bases sitting between them. Germline CDR1 reads SNHLY; CDR2 reads FYNNEI. CDR3 nucleotide sequence: TGTGCCAGCAGAAGACAGGTCACGTACGAGCAGTACTTC. Translating gives CASRRQVTYEQYF. The full variable domain, its missing parts supplied by reference TRBV2 and TRBJ2-7, is EPEVTQTPSHQVTQMGQEVILRCVPISNHLYFYWYRQILGQKVEFLVSFYNNEISEKSEIFDDQFSVERPDGSNFTLKIRSTKLEDSAMYFCASRRQVTYEQYFGPGTRLTVT.

CDR3 sequence (DNA): TGTGCCAGTAGTCTACAGGGAGAGGGCAATCAGCCCCAGCATTTT. Protein product: CASSLQGEGNQPQHF. The chain couples TRBV19 to TRBJ1-5, with D possibly TRBD1 on 6 matching bases. V lost 5 bases and J lost 2, with 13 bases in between. CDR1 is LNHDA and CDR2 is SQIVND in the germline V gene (reference sequence). This CDR3 has 15 residues.

J is TRBJ2-3 and V is TRBV18; D ambiguous. Trimming removed 0 bases from V and 9 bases from J, with 10 bases in between. The CDR3 extends over 13 amino acids. The V gene's germline CDR1 is KGHSH and CDR2 LQKENI. The DNA for the CDR3 is TGTGCCAGCTCACCACCGTTGACTCAGACGCAGTATTTT. Translated: CASSPPLTQTQYF. The whole variable domain, remainder taken from reference TRBV18 and TRBJ2-3, is NAGVMQNPRHLVRRRGQEARLRCSPMKGHSHVYWYRQLPEEGLKFMVYLQKENIIDESGMPKERFSAEFPKEGPSILRIQQVVRGDSAAYFCASSPPLTQTQYFGPGTRLTVL.

The rearrangement joins TRBV6-5 to TRBJ1-2; no reliable D call. CDR1 is MNHEY, CDR2 SVGAGI, per germline. CDR3 length: 12 amino acids. V lost 6 bases and J lost 8, with 13 bases in between. Here the CDR3 reads CASRSFGGGYTF. The CDR3 nucleotides read TGTGCCAGCAGATCCTTCGGAGGAGGCTACACCTTC.

This clone has only one observation. V is TRBV6-1 and J is TRBJ2-1, with a possible D match to TRBD1 (6 bases). The V end lost 1 base, the J end lost 1 base, and 8 bases lay between the germline ends. The CDR3 totals 15 residues. The germline gives CDR1 MNHNS, CDR2 SASEGT. CDR3 sequence: CASSEVTGSYNEQFF. Here the CDR3 DNA reads TGTGCCAGCAGTGAAGTGACAGGATCCTACAATGAGCAGTTCTTC.

This clone was recorded a few times. This chain connects TRBV18 to TRBJ1-2, with D maybe TRBD1 (6 bases). V was trimmed by 3 bases and J by 3 bases, leaving 11 bases between them. Germline-derived CDR1 and CDR2 are KGHSH and LQKENI. The CDR3 is 14 residues long. CDR3 sequence: CASSPWTEDYGYTF. CDR3 bases: TGTGCCAGCTCACCGTGGACAGAAGACTATGGCTACACCTTC.

The chain employs TRBV4-1 and TRBJ2-1; unclear D gene. Germline CDR1 is MGHRA and CDR2 is YSYEKL. The CDR3 loop spans 16 amino acids. Trimming removed 1 base from V and 0 bases from J, with 10 bases in between. The CDR3 sequence: CASSQGSYSSYNEQFF. Written as DNA, the CDR3 is TGCGCCAGCAGCCAAGGGTCATATAGCTCCTACAATGAGCAGTTCTTC.

This rearrangement joins TRBV6-1 to TRBJ2-5, with 8 bases that match TRBD1. The V segment lost 6 bases and the J segment 4 bases; nucleotides outside the gene matches: 10. CDR1 is MNHNS, CDR2 SASEGT, per germline. This CDR3 has 15 residues. The CDR3 bases are TGTGCCAGCAGCGCTATTAATACAGGGGGAGAGACCCAGTACTTC. Its protein product is CASSAINTGGETQYF.

This clone came up a few times. The chain carries TRBV18 and TRBJ2-7; D unclear. The CDR3 has 12 residues. The V and J ends lost 5 bases and 6 bases respectively, with 11 bases between them. Looked up from germline, CDR1 is KGHSH and CDR2 is LQKENI. The CDR3 loop is CASSTTSSEQYF. The CDR3 DNA reads as TGTGCCAGCTCAACCACATCCAGCGAGCAGTACTTC.

The chain is built from TRBV9 and TRBJ1-1; D call uncertain. The CDR3 contains 13 residues. V was clipped by 0 bases and J by 11 bases, with 14 bases between them. CDR1 is SGDLS, CDR2 YYNGEE, per germline. The CDR3 here is CASSVESGRLAFF. For the CDR3, the DNA is TGTGCCAGCAGCGTAGAGTCGGGAAGGTTGGCTTTCTTT. The complete variable domain, with remaining parts taken from reference TRBV9 and TRBJ1-1, reads DSGVTQTPKHLITATGQRVTLRCSPRSGDLSVYWYQQSLDQGLQFLIQYYNGEERAKGNILERFSAQQFPDLHSELNLSSLELGDSALYFCASSVESGRLAFFGQGTRLTVV.

This chain uses TRBV6-1 with TRBJ1-1; D is unresolved. Trimming took 2 bases from V and 0 from J, leaving 7 bases between them. CDR1 and CDR2 (germline): MNHNS, SASEGT. CDR3 length equals 14 residues. In nucleotides, the CDR3 is TGTGCCAGCAGTGAACCGGGTTTGAACACTGAAGCTTTCTTT. Encoded protein: CASSEPGLNTEAFF.

J is TRBJ1-4 and V is TRBV28; D ambiguous. Germline-derived CDR1 and CDR2 are MDHEN and SYDVKM. The CDR3 sequence is 14 residues long. Trimming took 6 bases from V and 5 from J, leaving 13 bases between them. The CDR3, as DNA: TGTGCCAGCAGGACTGGAGGAACGAATGAAAAACTGTTTTTT. It translates to CASRTGGTNEKLFF.

V is TRBV28 and J is TRBJ2-3; TRBD1 aligns across 9 bases. CDR3 length equals 14 residues. J gave up 5 bases and V 9 bases, and 9 bases lay outside the gene matches. Germline V gives CDR1 MDHEN, CDR2 SYDVKM. The CDR3 protein is CASTNRGHRDTQYF. As DNA, the CDR3 is TGTGCCAGTACCAACAGGGGGCATAGAGATACGCAGTATTTT.

The J gene is TRBJ1-1, the V gene TRBV14, with D possibly matching TRBD1 (5 bases). Trimming took 1 base from V and 0 from J, leaving 18 bases between them. Germline-derived CDR1 and CDR2 are SGHDN and FVKESK. There are 18 residues in the CDR3. The chain's CDR3 is CASSQVSGAGEMNTEAFF. CDR3 sequence (DNA): TGTGCCAGCAGCCAAGTAAGCGGGGCAGGCGAGATGAACACTGAAGCTTTCTTT.

The chain employs TRBV4-2 and TRBJ2-3; D is unresolved. CDR1 LGHNA and CDR2 YNFKEQ come from the germline V gene. This CDR3 is built from 16 residues. V dropped 2 bases and J dropped 0 bases, with 12 bases sitting between them. This chain's CDR3 is CASSQIDLPSTDTQYF. In DNA, the CDR3 is TGTGCCAGCAGCCAAATCGACTTGCCTAGCACAGATACGCAGTATTTT.

The J gene is TRBJ1-5, the V gene TRBV4-1, with 10 bases identical to TRBD1. V trimming: 4 bases; J trimming: 1 base; junction bases outside the gene matches: 4. This CDR3 region has 16 residues. CDR1 and CDR2 (germline): MGHRA, YSYEKL. CDR3 loop: CASSLDRGRSNQPQHF. The CDR3 nucleotides are TGCGCCAGCAGCCTTGACAGGGGGCGAAGCAATCAGCCCCAGCATTTT.

The genes are TRBV5-6 and TRBJ2-7; 8 bases map to TRBD2. This CDR3 is 15 amino acids long. V shed 0 bases and J 3 bases; nucleotides not matched to a gene: 5. Germline CDR1 is SGHDT and CDR2 is YYEEEE. The CDR3 DNA is TGTGCCAGCAGCTTGGGATGGCGGGAGGACTACGAGCAGTACTTC. Translating gives CASSLGWREDYEQYF.

The chain has TRBV4-3 and TRBJ2-5, with 8 bases aligning to TRBD2. CDR1 and CDR2 from the germline V gene are LGHNA and YSLEER. The CDR3 has 13 amino acids. With 11 bases clipped from V and 5 bases from J, the junction kept 10 bases outside the gene matches. CDR3 nucleotide sequence: TGCGCCGCTAGCCGTACGGGGGGGGAGACCCAGTACTTC. Its protein product is CAASRTGGETQYF.

The chain combines TRBV18 with TRBJ1-1, with 10 bases identical to TRBD1. Germline assignment: CDR1 KGHSH and CDR2 LQKENI. The trim removed 4 bases at V and 5 bases at J, leaving 7 bases unmatched. This CDR3 has 15 residues. This CDR3 reads CASSLRTGGGTEAFF. The DNA of the CDR3 is TGTGCCAGCTCACTAAGGACAGGGGGAGGGACTGAAGCTTTCTTT.

The chain joins TRBV7-2 to TRBJ1-5; the D is unclear. Trimming pared 8 bases from V and 9 bases from J, leaving 20 bases between. The CDR3 loop spans 14 amino acids. Germline V gene sequence: CDR1 SGHTA, CDR2 FQGNSA. CDR3 amino acids: CASGVSPPAGPQHF. As DNA, the CDR3 is TGTGCCAGCGGAGTTTCCCCCCCCGCGGGGCCCCAGCATTTT.

V usage is TRBV6-5 and J usage is TRBJ1-1, with D uncertain. This CDR3 region has 14 residues. Trimming took 8 bases from V and 0 from J, leaving 13 bases between them. Germline-derived CDR1 and CDR2 are MNHEY and SVGAGI. DNA of the CDR3: TGTGCCAGCCAGGCAGACCTCATGAACACTGAAGCTTTCTTT. Its protein is CASQADLMNTEAFF.

This chain links TRBV7-9 with TRBJ2-7; TRBD1 might be the D (7 bases). The CDR3 is made up of 16 amino acids. CDR1 and CDR2 (germline): SEHNR, FQNEAQ (reference sequence). Trimming left V 5 bases short and J 0 bases short, with 17 bases between. CDR3 sequence (DNA): TGTGCCAGCAGCCTCCCAGGGGGGCGGTCCTCCTACGAGCAGTACTTC. Its protein is CASSLPGGRSSYEQYF.

The chain employs TRBV28 and TRBJ2-3; 9 bases align to TRBD1. The CDR3 extends over 15 amino acids. J lost 5 bases, V lost 7 bases, and 10 bases had no gene match. Germline assignment: CDR1 MDHEN and CDR2 SYDVKM. In DNA form, the CDR3 reads TGTGCCAGCATCGGAAACAGGGGGCGGGGAGATACGCAGTATTTT. Protein: CASIGNRGRGDTQYF.

The genes are TRBV13 and TRBJ2-1, with TRBD2 matching 13 bases. Trimming took 5 bases from V and 1 from J; bases not matched to a gene: 8. Germline V lookup: CDR1 PRHDT, CDR2 FYEKMQ (reference sequence). CDR3 length: 18 residues. Here the CDR3 reads CASSPTSGRARSYNEQFF. In nucleotides, the CDR3 is TGTGCCAGCAGCCCAACTAGCGGGAGGGCGAGGTCCTACAATGAGCAGTTCTTC. Full variable domain (missing parts from reference TRBV13 and TRBJ2-1): AAGVIQSPRHLIKEKRETATLKCYPIPRHDTVYWYQQGPGQDPQFLISFYEKMQSDKGSIPDRFSAQQFSDYHSELNMSSLELGDSALYFCASSPTSGRARSYNEQFFGPGTRLTVL.

The rearrangement links TRBV6-5 to TRBJ1-1; 8 nucleotides align to TRBD1. Germline-derived CDR1 and CDR2 are MNHEY and SVGAGI. J was trimmed by 4 bases and V by 6 bases; bases with no gene match: 4. The CDR3 runs 13 residues. CDR3 sequence: CASSRQGSTEAFF. The CDR3 DNA sequence: TGTGCCAGCAGCCGACAGGGGAGCACTGAAGCTTTCTTT.